This TCR beta chain was found in a study of T cells in Graves' hyperthyroidism and ophthalmopathy. Whole-study context: Blood from the periphery was taken at initial diagnosis, before any treatment.

TCR beta CDR3 regions were amplified from RNA transcripts. Initially, a first-round RT-PCR of the TCR CDR3 employed the HTBI primer set. Using its own MiXCR run on the multiplex PCR reads, TCRdb lists one record per CDR3 protein. Of around 450,000 distinct CDR3 sequences in the sample, around 16% were seen once. This clonotype was observed many times. This receptor was taken from a young woman with Graves' hyperthyroidism. Sequencing was done on a sample of blood.

CDR3 sequence: CASSLALRSGNTIYF. CDR3 nucleotide sequence: TGCGCCAGCAGCTTGGCCTTAAGGAGCGGAAACACCATATATTTT. This chain links TRBV5-1 with TRBJ1-3; no clear D gene. The CDR3 totals 15 residues. V dropped 0 bases and J dropped 4 bases, with 11 bases sitting between them. In germline, CDR1 is SGHRS, CDR2 YFSETQ.